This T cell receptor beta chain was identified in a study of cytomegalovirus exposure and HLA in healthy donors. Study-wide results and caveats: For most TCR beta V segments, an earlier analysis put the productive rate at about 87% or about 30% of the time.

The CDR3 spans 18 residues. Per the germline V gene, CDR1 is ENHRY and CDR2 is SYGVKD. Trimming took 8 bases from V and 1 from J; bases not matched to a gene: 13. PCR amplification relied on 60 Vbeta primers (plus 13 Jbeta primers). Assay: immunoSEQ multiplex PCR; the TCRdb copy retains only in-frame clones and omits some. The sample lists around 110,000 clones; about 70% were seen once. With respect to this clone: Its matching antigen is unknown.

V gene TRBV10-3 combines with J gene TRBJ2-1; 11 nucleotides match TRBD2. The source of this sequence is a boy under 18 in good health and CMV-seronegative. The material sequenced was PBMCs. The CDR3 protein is CAIGGGTSGGRSYNEQFF. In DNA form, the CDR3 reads TGTGCCATCGGGGGAGGTACTAGCGGGGGTAGGTCCTACAATGAGCAGTTCTTC.